One sample yielded the 11 T cell receptor beta chains listed below, sequenced in a study of human T cells and chemical hapten exposure. Time point of the sample: healthy volunteer bleed at 6 weeks. Whole blood, unfractionated, served as the material for total RNA extraction. TCRdb re-derived calls from the RACE reads in MiXCR, one entry per CDR3 protein. This sample has fewer than 50,000 distinct CDR3 sequences, with 3.7% found just once. The specimen was whole blood. These receptor sequences come from a human donor in good health. Some clones in this sample may be carry-over from other donors' samples.

This clonotype showed up many times. V usage is TRBV25-1 and J usage is TRBJ2-7; D not resolved. V gave up 0 bases and J gave up 1 base, with 7 bases separating them. CDR3 length: 14 amino acids. Germline V lookup: CDR1 MGHDK, CDR2 SYGVNS. This chain's CDR3 is CASSEYLGSYEQYF. The CDR3 nucleotides are TGTGCCAGCAGTGAATATCTTGGTTCCTACGAGCAGTACTTC.

This clonotype has ten or more counts. The chain is built from TRBV4-1 and TRBJ1-2; D gene unclear. The CDR3 runs to 17 residues. V dropped 0 bases and J dropped 2 bases, with 16 bases sitting between them. Looked up from germline, CDR1 is MGHRA and CDR2 is YSYEKL. CDR3 sequence reads: CASSQETFGIRNYGYTF. CDR3 in DNA: TGCGCCAGCAGCCAAGAAACTTTTGGTATTCGAAACTATGGCTACACCTTC.

This clonotype was picked up a small number of times. The J gene is TRBJ2-5, the V gene TRBV7-9; 13 bases align to TRBD2. Germline CDR1 is SEHNR and CDR2 is FQNEAQ (reference sequence). V trimming: 4 bases; J trimming: 5 bases; junction bases outside the gene matches: 7. The CDR3 length is 16 residues. The DNA for the CDR3 is TGTGCCAGCAGCTCGCCCAGGACTAGCGGGAGTGAGACCCAGTACTTC. Translating it yields CASSSPRTSGSETQYF.

This clonotype occurred many times. The chain uses TRBV12-3 or TRBV12-4 and TRBJ2-1; 8 positions agree with TRBD2. Losses at the gene ends were 6 bases for V and 10 bases for J; bases not matched to a gene: 2. The CDR3 runs to 11 residues. CDR3 coding DNA: TGTGCCAGCAGGCAGCGGGGGGAGCAGTTCTTC. It encodes CASRQRGEQFF.

The chain has TRBV5-6 and TRBJ2-1, with 8 bases identical to TRBD2. The trim removed 4 bases at V and 8 bases at J, leaving 17 bases unmatched. The CDR3 length is 17 residues. From germline, CDR1 is SGHDT and CDR2 YYEEEE. CDR3 sequence (DNA): TGTGCCAGCAGCCGGGGGGGCGGGCCCGCAGGACCCCATGAGCAGTTCTTC. It is translated as CASSRGGGPAGPHEQFF. The full variable domain, with the rest looked up from reference TRBV5-6 and TRBJ2-1, is DAGVTQSPTHLIKTRGQQVTLRCSPKSGHDTVSWYQQALGQGPQFIFQYYEEEERQRGNFPDRFSGHQFPNYSSELNVNALLLGDSALYLCASSRGGGPAGPHEQFFGPGTRLTVL.

The chain has TRBV20-1 and TRBJ1-1; tentatively, D is TRBD1 (6 bases). V was clipped by 3 bases and J by 5 bases, with 19 bases between them. This CDR3 is built from 15 residues. Germline values: CDR1 DFQATT, CDR2 SNEGSKA (reference sequence). The CDR3 DNA reads as TGCAGTGCTAGTGGGGAGGGAAGGGGGACGACTGAAGCTTTCTTT. It specifies CSASGEGRGTTEAFF.

The chain is built from TRBV29-1 and TRBJ2-2, with D possibly TRBD1 on 6 matching bases. This CDR3 is built from 13 residues. Germline CDR1 is SQVTM and CDR2 is ANQGSEA. Trimming shortened V by 4 bases and J by 1 base, and 7 bases separated the two germline ends. The CDR3: CSVGQENTGELFF. CDR3 nucleotide sequence: TGCAGCGTTGGACAGGAGAACACCGGGGAGCTGTTTTTT.

Many counts were recorded for this clonotype. This chain joins TRBV30 and TRBJ1-2; D is possibly TRBD1 (6 bases). V lost 6 bases and J lost 0, with 11 bases in between. Germline V lookup: CDR1 GTSNPN, CDR2 SVGIG (reference sequence). CDR3 size: 13 residues. The CDR3 protein is CACSGATNYGYTF. In DNA form, the CDR3 reads TGTGCCTGTTCAGGGGCCACTAACTATGGCTACACCTTC.

The J gene is TRBJ2-5, the V gene TRBV7-2; weak D call: TRBD2 (5 bases). Germline CDR1 SGHTA, CDR2 FQGNSA. The CDR3 spans 14 residues. The V and J ends lost 1 base and 4 bases respectively, with 10 bases between them. The CDR3 loop is CASSLGRRRETQYF. CDR3 coding DNA: TGTGCCAGCAGCTTAGGTCGGAGGAGAGAGACCCAGTACTTC.

This clonotype came up a few times. The chain has TRBV4-1 and TRBJ1-1; D remains ambiguous. Trimming shortened V by 3 bases and J by 7 bases, and 18 bases separated the two germline ends. CDR3 size: 15 residues. Per germline, CDR1 MGHRA and CDR2 YSYEKL. The CDR3 reads CASSQAGARPYEAFF. The CDR3 coding sequence is TGCGCCAGCAGCCAGGCAGGTGCCCGACCCTATGAAGCTTTCTTT.

This clonotype has a count of ten or more. This chain joins TRBV3-1 and TRBJ2-1; TRBD2 matches 11 bases. V shed 1 base and J 7 bases; nucleotides not matched to a gene: 6. The CDR3 contains 16 residues. The V gene's germline CDR1 is LGHDT and CDR2 YNNKEL (reference sequence). The CDR3 coding sequence is TGTGCCAGCAGCCAAGTTCTAGCGGGAGGAATGAATGAGCAGTTCTTC. Encoded protein: CASSQVLAGGMNEQFF.